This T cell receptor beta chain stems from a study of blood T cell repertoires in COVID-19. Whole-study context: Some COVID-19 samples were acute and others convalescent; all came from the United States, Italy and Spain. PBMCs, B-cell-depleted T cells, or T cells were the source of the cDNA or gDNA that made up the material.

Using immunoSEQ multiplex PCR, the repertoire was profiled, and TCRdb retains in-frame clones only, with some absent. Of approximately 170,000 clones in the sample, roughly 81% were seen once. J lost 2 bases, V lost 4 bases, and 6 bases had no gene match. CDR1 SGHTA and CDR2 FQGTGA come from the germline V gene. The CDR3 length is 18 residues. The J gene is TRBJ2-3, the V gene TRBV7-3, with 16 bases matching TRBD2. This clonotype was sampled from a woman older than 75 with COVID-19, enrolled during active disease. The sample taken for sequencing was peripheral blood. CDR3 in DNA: TGTGCCAGCAGCTCCCCGGGACTAGCGGGGGGGGCCACAGATACGCAGTATTTT. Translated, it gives CASSSPGLAGGATDTQYF.